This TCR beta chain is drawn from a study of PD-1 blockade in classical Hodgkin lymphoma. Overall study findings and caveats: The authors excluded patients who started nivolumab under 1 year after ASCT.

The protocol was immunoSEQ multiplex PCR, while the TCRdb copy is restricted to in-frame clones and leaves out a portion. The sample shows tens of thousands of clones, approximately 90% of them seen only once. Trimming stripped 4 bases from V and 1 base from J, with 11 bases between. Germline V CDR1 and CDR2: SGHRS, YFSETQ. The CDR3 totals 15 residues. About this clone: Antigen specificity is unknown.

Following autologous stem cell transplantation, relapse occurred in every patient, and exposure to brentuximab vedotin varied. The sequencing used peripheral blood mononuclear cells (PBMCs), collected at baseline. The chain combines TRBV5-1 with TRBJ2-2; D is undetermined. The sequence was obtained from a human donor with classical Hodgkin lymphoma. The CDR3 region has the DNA TGCGCCAGCAGCCAGGACGGAAAGAACACCGGGGAGCTGTTTTTT. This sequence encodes CASSQDGKNTGELFF.